Listed here are 22 T cell receptor beta chains from one sample, sequenced in a study of T cell responses to AZD1222 COVID-19 vaccine. Measured with immunoSEQ multiplex PCR; TCRdb has only the in-frame clones, and not every one. Among about 98,000 clones listed, about 90% were seen once. Sequences were derived from peripheral blood, sampled on day 0 of MenACWY control vaccination. All receptors derive from an adult in good health.

The V gene is TRBV30, the J gene TRBJ1-2, with TRBD1 matching 11 bases. CDR1 and CDR2 (germline): GTSNPN, SVGIG (reference sequence). The CDR3 totals 13 residues. The V gene end was trimmed by 8 bases and the J gene end by 7 bases; junction bases not matched to a gene: 9. CDR3 loop: CAATGQGARGYTF. DNA for the CDR3: TGTGCCGCGACCGGACAGGGGGCGCGTGGCTACACCTTC.

The J gene is TRBJ2-2, the V gene TRBV14, with 7 bases lining up with TRBD1. The CDR3 length is 18 residues. Looked up from germline, CDR1 is SGHDN and CDR2 is FVKESK. The trim removed 1 base at V and 1 base at J, leaving 9 bases unmatched. The CDR3 reads CASSQVGTAVMNTGELFF. The CDR3 DNA sequence: TGTGCCAGCAGCCAAGTAGGGACAGCAGTAATGAACACCGGGGAGCTGTTTTTT.

This chain uses TRBV10-3 with TRBJ2-1, with 10 bases identical to TRBD2. The V gene end was trimmed by 3 bases and the J gene end by 8 bases; junction bases not matched to a gene: 7. The CDR3 contains 15 residues. Germline loops: CDR1 ENHRY, CDR2 SYGVKD. The CDR3 spells CAISEERGGPHEQFF. The CDR3 DNA reads as TGTGCCATCAGTGAAGAGCGGGGGGGCCCCCATGAGCAGTTCTTC.

V is TRBV7-3 and J is TRBJ2-2; possible D gene TRBD2, 6 bases. The CDR3 contains 13 residues. V lost 5 bases to trimming and J lost 7 bases, with 11 bases between them. Germline V gene data show CDR1 as SGHTA and CDR2 as FQGTGA. The chain's CDR3 is CASSPTSDGELFF. CDR3 in DNA: TGTGCCAGCAGCCCGACTAGTGACGGGGAGCTGTTTTTT.

The rearrangement uses TRBV5-6 and TRBJ2-5, with D possibly TRBD2 on 7 matching bases. There are 16 residues in the CDR3. Deletions cut 1 base from V and 5 bases from J, with 18 bases between. Germline-derived CDR1 and CDR2 are SGHDT and YYEEEE. The chain's CDR3 is CASSLTGEGVRETQYF. DNA of the CDR3: TGTGCCAGCAGCTTGACCGGGGAGGGGGTTAGGGAGACCCAGTACTTC. The variable domain in full, with the rest retrieved from reference TRBV5-6 and TRBJ2-5, is DAGVTQSPTHLIKTRGQQVTLRCSPKSGHDTVSWYQQALGQGPQFIFQYYEEEERQRGNFPDRFSGHQFPNYSSELNVNALLLGDSALYLCASSLTGEGVRETQYFGPGTRLLVL.

The J gene is TRBJ1-4, the V gene TRBV27; D might be TRBD1 (5 bases). Trimming took off 4 bases at V and 3 bases at J, with 12 bases between the two ends. This CDR3 region has 15 residues. Germline V gene sequence: CDR1 MNHEY, CDR2 SMNVEV (reference sequence). CDR3 amino acids: CASSSRVVSNEKLFF. The CDR3 region has the DNA TGTGCCAGCAGTTCCAGGGTGGTTTCTAATGAAAAACTGTTTTTT.

The chain couples TRBV6-4 to TRBJ1-5; D remains unclear. Per the germline V gene, CDR1 is MRHNA and CDR2 is SNTAGT. The CDR3 loop spans 12 amino acids. Between the trimmed V and J ends, which lost 6 bases and 3 bases, there was a span of 6 bases. Written as DNA, the CDR3 is TGTGCCAGCAGACAAAACAATCAGCCCCAGCATTTT. Its protein is CASRQNNQPQHF.

The V and J genes are TRBV11-2 and TRBJ1-5; maybe TRBD1 (6 bases). Trimming left V 5 bases short and J 7 bases short, with 12 bases between. The CDR3 is made up of 13 amino acids. Germline assignment: CDR1 SGHAT and CDR2 FQNNGV. CDR3 sequence (DNA): TGTGCCAGCAGCCCTGACAGGTCCCAGCCCCAGCATTTT. This codes for CASSPDRSQPQHF.

The gene calls are TRBV4-3 and TRBJ2-3, with a weak D call TRBD1 (5 bases). CDR1 LGHNA and CDR2 YSLEER come from the germline V gene. The germline V and J ends were trimmed by 0 bases and 2 bases, with 9 bases remaining between them. The length of the CDR3 is 15 residues. CDR3 in DNA: TGCGCCAGCAGCCAAGATACAGGATACACAGATACGCAGTATTTT. It is translated as CASSQDTGYTDTQYF.

The chain is built from TRBV7-2 and TRBJ1-1; D might be TRBD1 (5 bases). The CDR3 sequence is 15 residues long. The germline gives CDR1 SGHTA, CDR2 FQGNSA. Trimming took 5 bases from V and 0 from J, leaving 13 bases between them. This chain's CDR3 is CASSPRVGLNTEAFF. In nucleotides, the CDR3 is TGTGCCAGCAGCCCCAGGGTAGGGTTGAACACTGAAGCTTTCTTT.

J is TRBJ1-6 and V is TRBV6-6, with 9 bases identical to TRBD1. V was clipped by 2 bases and J by 10 bases; unmatched bases: 9. The length of the CDR3 is 16 residues. Germline V lookup: CDR1 MNHNY, CDR2 SVGAGI (reference sequence). For the CDR3, the DNA is TGTGCCAGCAGTTACGCACCGGGACAGGGCAGCTCACCCCTCCACTTT. As protein: CASSYAPGQGSSPLHF.

CDR3 sequence reads: CASSLGQGAFLEQFF. The DNA of the CDR3 is TGTGCCAGCAGCTTAGGGCAGGGCGCCTTTCTAGAGCAGTTCTTC. The gene calls are TRBV11-1 and TRBJ2-1; possibly TRBD1 for D (5 bases). The germline V and J ends were trimmed by 1 base and 10 bases, with 17 bases remaining between them. Germline V gene sequence: CDR1 SGHAT, CDR2 FQDESV (reference sequence). This CDR3 spans 15 amino acids.

V gene TRBV4-2 combines with J gene TRBJ1-3; D unresolved. Germline loops: CDR1 LGHNA, CDR2 YNFKEQ. The germline V and J ends were trimmed by 2 bases and 0 bases, with 11 bases remaining between them. The length of the CDR3 is 16 residues. The CDR3 DNA follows: TGTGCCAGCAGCCAACCCACACTCAGCTCTGGAAACACCATATATTTT. Translated: CASSQPTLSSGNTIYF.

The chain is built from TRBV4-1 and TRBJ2-3; weak D call: TRBD2 (5 bases). Germline values: CDR1 MGHRA, CDR2 YSYEKL. Trimming cost V 0 bases and J 2 bases, with 9 bases left between them. The length of the CDR3 is 15 residues. CDR3 sequence: CASSQEQRYTDTQYF. In DNA, the CDR3 is TGCGCCAGCAGCCAAGAGCAGCGGTACACAGATACGCAGTATTTT.

This sequence joins TRBV9 and TRBJ1-2; D gene uncertain. Germline CDR1 SGDLS, CDR2 YYNGEE. The CDR3 has 15 amino acids. Trimming removed 0 bases from V and 0 bases from J, with 9 bases in between. In nucleotides, the CDR3 is TGTGCCAGCAGCGTAGTTCCAGATTCTAACTATGGCTACACCTTC. Amino acids: CASSVVPDSNYGYTF.

The J gene is TRBJ2-7, the V gene TRBV4-1; D is uncertain. From germline, CDR1 is MGHRA and CDR2 YSYEKL. This CDR3 region has 14 residues. Trimming pared 3 bases from V and 2 bases from J, leaving 11 bases between. As DNA, the CDR3 is TGCGCCAGCAGCCAGGGGTTCTCTCCCTACGAGCAGTACTTC. Amino acid sequence: CASSQGFSPYEQYF.

The chain combines TRBV24-1 with TRBJ2-4; TRBD1 agrees at 7 bases. CDR1 is KGHDR and CDR2 is SFDVKD in the germline V gene. The V segment lost 9 bases and the J segment 0 bases; nucleotides outside the gene matches: 22. The CDR3 is made up of 20 amino acids. This CDR3 reads CATREREQGNQNLAKNIQYF. For the CDR3, the DNA is TGTGCCACCCGCGAGAGGGAACAGGGGAACCAGAACCTAGCCAAAAACATTCAGTACTTC.

The gene calls are TRBV7-2 and TRBJ1-1; D is undetermined. Trimming cost V 5 bases and J 3 bases, with 13 bases left between them. The CDR3 runs to 14 residues. The germline CDR1 and CDR2 sequences are SGHTA and FQGNSA. The CDR3 region is CASSIRRSDTEAFF. The CDR3, as DNA: TGTGCCAGCAGCATCAGGCGCTCAGACACTGAAGCTTTCTTT.

The genes are TRBV6-2 or TRBV6-3 and TRBJ2-7, with TRBD1 as a possible D gene (6 bases). This CDR3 region has 14 residues. Germline V gives CDR1 MNHEY, CDR2 SVGEGT. V was cut by 0 bases and J by 3 bases, with 9 bases left in between. CDR3 amino acids: CASSYSGDIYEQYF. In DNA, the CDR3 is TGTGCCAGCAGTTACTCAGGGGACATCTACGAGCAGTACTTC.

The chain employs TRBV5-1 and TRBJ2-5; 10 nucleotides agree with TRBD2. The V gene end was trimmed by 1 base and the J gene end by 5 bases; junction bases not matched to a gene: 8. This CDR3 is built from 16 residues. Germline V CDR1 and CDR2: SGHRS, YFSETQ. The DNA of the CDR3 is TGCGCCAGCAGCTTGACAGCTAGCGGGGGTAGGGAGACCCAGTACTTC. This translates into CASSLTASGGRETQYF.

This chain uses TRBV19 with TRBJ2-1; D is undetermined. The CDR3 is 14 amino acids. Trimming left V 4 bases short and J 7 bases short, with 14 bases between. Per the germline V gene, CDR1 is LNHDA and CDR2 is SQIVND (reference sequence). CDR3: CASSNWDGKNEQFF. The DNA for the CDR3 is TGTGCCAGTAGTAACTGGGATGGTAAAAATGAGCAGTTCTTC.

This clone occurred once. The V call is TRBV30, the J call TRBJ1-5; D unresolved. V lost 0 bases and J lost 4, with 7 bases in between. The CDR3 runs 13 residues. Germline V gene lookup returns CDR1 GTSNPN and CDR2 SVGIG (reference sequence). The CDR3 DNA reads as TGTGCCTGGAGTGTTGAAGCAAATCAGCCCCAGCATTTT. Translation gives CAWSVEANQPQHF. Complete variable domain (other parts from reference TRBV30 and TRBJ1-5): SQTIHQWPATLVQPVGSPLSLECTVEGTSNPNLYWYRQAAGRGLQLLFYSVGIGQISSEVPQNLSASRPQDRQFILSSKKLLLSDSGFYLCAWSVEANQPQHFGDGTRLSIL.